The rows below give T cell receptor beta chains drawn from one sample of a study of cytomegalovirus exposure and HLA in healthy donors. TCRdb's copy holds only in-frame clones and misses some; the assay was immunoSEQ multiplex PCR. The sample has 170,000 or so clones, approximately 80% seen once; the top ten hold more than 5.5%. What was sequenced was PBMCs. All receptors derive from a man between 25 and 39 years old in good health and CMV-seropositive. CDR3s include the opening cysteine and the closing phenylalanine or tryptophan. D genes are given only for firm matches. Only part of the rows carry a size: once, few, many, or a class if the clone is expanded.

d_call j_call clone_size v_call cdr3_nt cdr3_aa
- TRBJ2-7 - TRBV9 TGTGCCAGCAGCGCGGGTATGGGGGCACCCTCCCCCTACGGGCAGTACTTC CASSAGMGAPSPYGQYF
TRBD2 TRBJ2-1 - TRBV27 TGTGCCAGCAGTCTCGCGGGAGGGGGCACCAATGAGCAGTTCTTC CASSLAGGGTNEQFF
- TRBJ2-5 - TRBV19 TGTGCCAGTAGTATAGACGGTGAGGAGACCCAGTACTTC CASSIDGEETQYF
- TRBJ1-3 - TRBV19 TGTGCCAGTAGATTGGGGGCAGATGGAAACACCATATATTTT CASRLGADGNTIYF
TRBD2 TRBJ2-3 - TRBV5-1 TGCGCCAGCAGCTTGGGGCTAGCGGGAGGGGGAACCACAGATACGCAGTATTTT CASSLGLAGGGTTDTQYF
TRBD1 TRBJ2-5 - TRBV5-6 TGTGCCAGCAGCTGGGTGGGACAGGCTCAAGAGACCCAGTACTTC CASSWVGQAQETQYF
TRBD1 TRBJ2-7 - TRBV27 TGTGCCAGCAGTTTGACAGGGCCCCGGAGGAACGAGCAGTACTTC CASSLTGPRRNEQYF
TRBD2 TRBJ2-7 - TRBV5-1 TGCGCCAGCAGCTTGGGGGGAGGGAGGTACGAGCAGTACTTC CASSLGGGRYEQYF
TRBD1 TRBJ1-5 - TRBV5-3 TGTGCCAGAAGCTTATCGACAGGGGTAAGATTAAGCAATCAGCCCCAGCATTTT CARSLSTGVRLSNQPQHF
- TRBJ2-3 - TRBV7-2 TGTGCCAGCAGCTCACAGGGTAGTACGCAGTATTTT CASSSQGSTQYF
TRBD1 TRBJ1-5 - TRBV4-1 TGCGCCAGCAGCCAAGTTCTTTCCGGGACAGGGAGCAATCAGCCCCAGCATTTT CASSQVLSGTGSNQPQHF
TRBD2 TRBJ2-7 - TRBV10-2 TGCGCCAGTCTTCGGGGCGGGAGTCCCTCCTACGAGCAGTACTTC CASLRGGSPSYEQYF
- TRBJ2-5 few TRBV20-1 TGCAGTGCGTCTCAGGGGGAGACCCAGTACTTC CSASQGETQYF
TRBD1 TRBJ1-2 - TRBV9 TGTGCCAGCAGCGGCGACAGGGACTTC CASSGDRDF
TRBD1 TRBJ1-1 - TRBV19 TGTGCCAGTAGTATTGACAGGGAATTCACTGAAGCTTTCTTT CASSIDREFTEAFF
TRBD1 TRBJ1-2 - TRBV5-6 TGTGCCAGCAGCCGTCGGGACAGGGACTATGGCTACACCTTC CASSRRDRDYGYTF
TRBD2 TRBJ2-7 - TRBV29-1 TGCAGCGTTGAGATAGCGGGGGCCTCAAGAGGCTACGAGCAGTACTTC CSVEIAGASRGYEQYF
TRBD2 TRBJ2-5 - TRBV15 TGTGCCACCAGGACTAGCGGGGGCCAAGAGACCCAGTACTTC CATRTSGGQETQYF
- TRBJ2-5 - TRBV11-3 TGTGCCAGCAGCCTCAGGGAGACCCAGTACTTC CASSLRETQYF
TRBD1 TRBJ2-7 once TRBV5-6 TGTGCCAGCAGCCCCATCGTGGGACAGGGTCCGTACGAGCAGTACTTC CASSPIVGQGPYEQYF
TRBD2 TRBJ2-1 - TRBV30 TGTGCCTGCGACCCGGGACTAGCAGTCAATGAGCAGTTCTTC CACDPGLAVNEQFF
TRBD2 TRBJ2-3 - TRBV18 TGTGCCAGCTCACCACCGGTGGGTAGCGGGGTTAGAGATACGCAGTATTTT CASSPPVGSGVRDTQYF
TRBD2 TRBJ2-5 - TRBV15 TGTGCCACCAGCAGAGGTGGCGGGAGCATCGAGACCCAGTACTTC CATSRGGGSIETQYF
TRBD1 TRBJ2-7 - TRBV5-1 TGCGCCAGCCTATCCGGGACAGGGGATGCGTACTTC CASLSGTGDAYF
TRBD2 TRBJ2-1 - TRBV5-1 TGCGCCAGCAGCTTGGGAGGGACTAGCGGTTCCTACAATGAGCAGTTCTTC CASSLGGTSGSYNEQFF
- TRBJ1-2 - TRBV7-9 TGTGCCAGCAGCCCCGAGCGGGTCTTATATGGCTACACCTTC CASSPERVLYGYTF
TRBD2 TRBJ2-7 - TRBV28 TGTGCCAGCAGCGTTCTAGCGGTGCTCTCCTACGAGCAGTACTTC CASSVLAVLSYEQYF
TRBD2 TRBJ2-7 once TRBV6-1 TGTGCCAGCATTCGGGGGGGTATGCAGTACTTC CASIRGGMQYF
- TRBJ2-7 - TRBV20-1 TGCAGTGCTGGGACAAGGGAGCAGTACTTC CSAGTREQYF